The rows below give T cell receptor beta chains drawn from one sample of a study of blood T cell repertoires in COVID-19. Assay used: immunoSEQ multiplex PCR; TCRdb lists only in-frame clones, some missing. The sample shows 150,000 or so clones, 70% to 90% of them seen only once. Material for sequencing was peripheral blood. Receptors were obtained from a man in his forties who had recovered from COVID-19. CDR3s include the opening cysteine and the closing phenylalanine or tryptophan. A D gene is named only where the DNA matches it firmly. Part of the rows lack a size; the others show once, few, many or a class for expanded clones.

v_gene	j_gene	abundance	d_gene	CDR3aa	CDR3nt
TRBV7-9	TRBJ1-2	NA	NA	CASSPDFEGYGYTF	TGTGCCAGCAGCCCGGACTTTGAGGGCTATGGCTACACCTTC
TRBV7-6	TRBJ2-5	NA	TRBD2	CASSLAGGSETQYF	TGTGCCAGCAGTTTGGCGGGGGGCTCGGAGACCCAGTACTTC
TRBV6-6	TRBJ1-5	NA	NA	CASSLDTSNQPQHF	TGTGCCAGCAGTTTGGACACGAGCAATCAGCCCCAGCATTTT
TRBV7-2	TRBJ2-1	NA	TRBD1	CASSLMGQSREQFF	TGTGCCAGCAGCCTCATGGGACAGTCCCGTGAGCAGTTCTTC
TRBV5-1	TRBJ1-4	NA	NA	CASSSGGSNEKLFF	TGCGCCAGCAGCTCGGGGGGCTCTAATGAAAAACTGTTTTTT
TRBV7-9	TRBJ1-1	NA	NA	CASSPGTAGTEAFF	TGTGCCAGCAGCCCAGGAACTGCGGGCACTGAAGCTTTCTTT
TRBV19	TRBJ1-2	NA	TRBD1	CASSIDPLGQGRPGYGYTF	TGTGCCAGTAGTATAGATCCTTTAGGACAGGGTCGTCCGGGCTATGGCTACACCTTC
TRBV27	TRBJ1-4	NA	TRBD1	CASSSAGTGNEKLFF	TGTGCCAGCAGTTCCGCCGGGACAGGGAATGAAAAACTGTTTTTT
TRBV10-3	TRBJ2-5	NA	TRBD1	CAIRAGTGEETQYF	TGTGCCATCAGGGCCGGGACAGGGGAGGAGACCCAGTACTTC
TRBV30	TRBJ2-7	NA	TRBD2	CAFPRRFQRGEWAYEQYF	TGTGCCTTCCCGAGGAGGTTCCAGCGGGGTGAGTGGGCCTACGAGCAGTACTTC
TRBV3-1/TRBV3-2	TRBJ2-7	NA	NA	CASSQAPSTGRRSYEQYF	TGTGCCAGCAGCCAAGCTCCCTCAACAGGTCGTCGGTCCTACGAGCAGTACTTC
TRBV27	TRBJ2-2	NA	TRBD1	CASSTWGQGNTGELFF	TGTGCCAGCAGTACCTGGGGACAGGGGAACACCGGGGAGCTGTTTTTT
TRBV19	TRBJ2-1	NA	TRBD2	CASSMSSERLAGLYEQFF	TGTGCCAGTAGTATGAGCAGTGAGAGGCTAGCGGGACTCTATGAGCAGTTCTTC
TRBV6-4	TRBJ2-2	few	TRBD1	CASSDSTGAGELFF	TGTGCCAGCAGTGACTCGACAGGGGCCGGGGAGCTGTTTTTT
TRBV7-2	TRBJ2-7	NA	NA	CASSRDWGYEQYF	TGTGCCAGCAGCAGGGACTGGGGCTACGAGCAGTACTTC
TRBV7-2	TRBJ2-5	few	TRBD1	CASSLTGDAETQYF	TGTGCCAGCAGCTTGACAGGGGATGCGGAGACCCAGTACTTC
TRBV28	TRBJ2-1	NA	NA	CASSPEGGPSYNEQFF	TGTGCCAGCAGTCCAGAGGGAGGACCTTCCTACAATGAGCAGTTCTTC
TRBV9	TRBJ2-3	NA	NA	CASSAPQGYNTQYF	TGTGCCAGCAGCGCACCCCAGGGCTATAATACGCAGTATTTT
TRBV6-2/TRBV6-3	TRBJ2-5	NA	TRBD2	CASSPRGGGETQYF	TGTGCCAGCAGTCCCCGGGGGGGAGGAGAGACCCAGTACTTC
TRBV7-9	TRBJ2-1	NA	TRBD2	CASSSPLAGTTNEQFF	TGTGCCAGCAGCTCTCCACTAGCGGGTACGACCAATGAGCAGTTCTTC
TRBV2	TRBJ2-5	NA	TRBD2	CASSGSSGGALTQYF	TGTGCCAGCAGTGGGTCTAGCGGAGGGGCTCTTACCCAGTACTTC
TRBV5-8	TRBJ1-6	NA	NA	CASSFLSSSSSPLHF	TGTGCCAGCAGCTTCCTTAGTTCATCTAGTTCACCCCTCCACTTT
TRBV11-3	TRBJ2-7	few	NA	CASNHVGTYEQYF	TGTGCCAGCAACCATGTGGGGACTTACGAGCAGTACTTC
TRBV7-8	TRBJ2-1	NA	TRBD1	CASSSRDRGLNEQFF	TGTGCCAGCAGCTCCCGGGACAGGGGGCTCAATGAGCAGTTCTTC
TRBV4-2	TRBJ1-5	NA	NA	CASSQDRSGPNQPQHF	TGTGCCAGCAGCCAAGATCGCTCAGGGCCGAATCAGCCCCAGCATTTT
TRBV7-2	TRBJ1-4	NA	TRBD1	CASSLESGTGAEKLFF	TGTGCCAGCAGCTTAGAATCCGGGACAGGAGCTGAAAAACTGTTTTTT
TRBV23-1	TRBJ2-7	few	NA	CASSQSRKGGQVYEQYF	TGCGCCAGCAGTCAATCGCGCAAGGGAGGACAGGTCTACGAGCAGTACTTC
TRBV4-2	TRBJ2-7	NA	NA	CASSPGYEQYF	TGTGCCAGCAGCCCAGGGTACGAGCAGTACTTC
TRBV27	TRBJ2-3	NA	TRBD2	CASSFRGGPSTDTQYF	TGTGCCAGCAGTTTTCGCGGGGGGCCAAGCACAGATACGCAGTATTTT
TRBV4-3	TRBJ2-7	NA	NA	CASSRVTEAYEQYF	TGCGCCAGCAGCCGCGTGACAGAAGCCTACGAGCAGTACTTC
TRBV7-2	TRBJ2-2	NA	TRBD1	CASSLTGGTGELFF	TGTGCCAGCAGCTTAACAGGGGGCACCGGGGAGCTGTTTTTT
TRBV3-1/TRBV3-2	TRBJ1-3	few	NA	CASSQDSGGPGNTIYF	TGTGCCAGCAGCCAAGATAGCGGCGGGCCCGGAAACACCATATATTTT